The clone carrying this T cell receptor beta chain has only a few counts. This entry is derived from a study of blood T cell repertoires in COVID-19. In the study overall: COVID-19 samples from acute and convalescent phases originated in the United States, Italy and Spain. In each case, the material was cDNA or gDNA derived from T cells, B-cell-depleted T cells, or PBMCs.

The germline V and J ends were trimmed by 10 bases and 7 bases, with 14 bases remaining between them. This CDR3 spans 11 amino acids. Germline CDR1 is ENHRY and CDR2 is SYGVKD. Followed longitudinally, the Seattle patients had been enrolled during active infection. In the authors' methods: Reference gene primer amplification gave estimated nucleated cell counts. Only in-frame clones appear in the TCRdb table, and some are missing; sequencing was by immunoSEQ multiplex PCR. D and trimming were read from the DNA, whereas the V and J calls and clone size are those reported in that table. The sample yields approximately 460,000 clones, 89% seen once.

The genes are TRBV10-3 and TRBJ2-7; TRBD1 is a possible D gene (5 bases). The specimen was peripheral blood. The TCR was taken from a man between 18 and 35 years old with COVID-19, enrolled during active disease. The CDR3 DNA sequence: TGTGCCACAGGGTCGTCTTCGGAGCAGTACTTC. Translating it yields CATGSSSEQYF.